This TCR beta chain was found in a study of shared clonotypes between healthy human individuals. Across the study: Researchers assigned three CD4 naive, three CD4 memory, two CD8 naive and one CD8 memory plate to each donor.

The donors, healthy adults who were HIV-negative, had experienced no recent acute infections or vaccinations. Assay used: immunoSEQ multiplex PCR; TCRdb lists only in-frame clones, some missing. The sample records roughly 1,000,000 clones, around 78% being singletons. Trimming cost V 5 bases and J 2 bases, with 27 bases left between them. Germline CDR1 is MDHEN and CDR2 is SYDVKM. This CDR3 contains 19 residues. This chain connects TRBV28 to TRBJ1-1; D unresolved. This receptor was taken from a man between 18 and 29 years old in good health. Some clones in this sample may be carry-over from other donors' samples. Material for sequencing was memory CD4+ T cells from PBMCs. Noted subset: CD45RA-negative fraction. CDR3 nucleotides: TGTGCCAGCAGTAAGATAGACTTCCCTAACACTGAGGCTAACACTGAAGCTTTCTTT. It codes for CASSKIDFPNTEANTEAFF.